These 13 T cell receptor beta chains share one sample of origin, sequenced in a study of cytomegalovirus exposure and HLA in healthy donors. Amplification used 60 Vbeta primers and 13 Jbeta primers. The assay was immunoSEQ multiplex PCR, and TCRdb's table has in-frame clones only and misses some. The sample includes around 120,000 clones, around 81% of them seen just once. Sample: PBMCs. The source of these receptors is a woman between 50 and 59 years old in good health and CMV-seronegative.

Only a few counts were recorded for this clone. V gene TRBV27 combines with J gene TRBJ2-3; D gene ambiguous. V was shortened by 0 bases and J by 2 bases, with 9 bases between the two germline ends. This CDR3 is built from 15 residues. CDR1 is MNHEY and CDR2 is SMNVEV in the germline V gene (reference sequence). For the CDR3, the DNA is TGTGCCAGCAGTTTATCTAGTCTAGTCACAGATACGCAGTATTTT. It is translated as CASSLSSLVTDTQYF.

The chain couples TRBV28 to TRBJ1-2, with 9 positions matching TRBD1. Per the germline V gene, CDR1 is MDHEN and CDR2 is SYDVKM. V lost 4 bases, J lost 7 bases, and 10 bases stayed unmatched. The CDR3 extends over 15 amino acids. Written as DNA, the CDR3 is TGTGCCAGCAGTTCGGGACAGGGCTTTGTTAGTGGCTACACCTTC. Protein sequence: CASSSGQGFVSGYTF.

This chain uses TRBV9 with TRBJ2-5, with TRBD2 matching 7 bases. CDR3 size: 15 residues. V shed 4 bases, J shed 1 base, and the junction held 7 bases outside the gene matches. CDR1 and CDR2 (germline): SGDLS, YYNGEE. The CDR3 region is CASSPRGGGQETQYF. The CDR3 DNA is TGTGCCAGCAGCCCCCGTGGGGGGGGCCAAGAGACCCAGTACTTC.

This clone occurred a few times. The V call is TRBV6-6, the J call TRBJ2-2, with 7 positions matching TRBD1. The length of the CDR3 is 15 residues. CDR1 is MNHNY and CDR2 is SVGAGI in the germline V gene (reference sequence). Unmatched junction bases numbered 7, after V lost 6 bases and J lost 3 bases. The CDR3 loop is CASSQQGSDTGELFF. The DNA of the CDR3 is TGTGCCAGCAGCCAACAGGGGTCGGACACCGGGGAGCTGTTTTTT.

The chain is built from TRBV7-9 and TRBJ1-2; D gene uncertain. Trimming left V 1 base short and J 8 bases short, with 14 bases between. CDR3 length: 14 residues. From germline, CDR1 is SEHNR and CDR2 FQNEAQ (reference sequence). CDR3 region: CASSLDSEAAGYTF. The CDR3 bases are TGTGCCAGCAGCTTAGATTCGGAGGCTGCCGGCTACACCTTC.

V is TRBV9 and J is TRBJ1-1; D is unresolved. V was clipped by 5 bases and J by 4 bases, with 15 bases between them. Germline V gene sequence: CDR1 SGDLS, CDR2 YYNGEE. The CDR3 is 14 amino acids. The CDR3 bases are TGTGCCAGCAGTTCGAAGACTGGCGGCACTGAAGCTTTCTTT. Translated, it gives CASSSKTGGTEAFF. The full variable domain, rest sourced from reference TRBV9 and TRBJ1-1, is DSGVTQTPKHLITATGQRVTLRCSPRSGDLSVYWYQQSLDQGLQFLIQYYNGEERAKGNILERFSAQQFPDLHSELNLSSLELGDSALYFCASSSKTGGTEAFFGQGTRLTVV.

This clone occurred a few times. The CDR3 reads CSVAGGTFKGQGYTF. The CDR3 DNA sequence: TGCAGCGTAGCCGGAGGGACATTCAAGGGACAGGGCTACACCTTC. The chain has TRBV29-1 and TRBJ1-2, with 7 bases matching TRBD1. CDR3 length equals 15 residues. Trimming at V came to 6 bases and at J to 8 bases, leaving 18 bases not matched to a gene. The germline gives CDR1 SQVTM, CDR2 ANQGSEA.

This CDR3 reads CSVRFSGRAYEQYF. The CDR3, as DNA: TGCAGCGTTCGGTTTAGCGGGAGGGCCTACGAGCAGTACTTC. The genes are TRBV29-1 and TRBJ2-7; 11 bases agree with TRBD2. The CDR3 has 14 residues. V lost 5 bases to trimming and J lost 2 bases; unmatched junction nucleotides: 5. The germline gives CDR1 SQVTM, CDR2 ANQGSEA.

The chain recombines TRBV30 with TRBJ2-7; 8 bases agree with TRBD1. Losses at the gene ends were 2 bases for V and 4 bases for J; bases not matched to a gene: 4. The germline CDR1 and CDR2 sequences are GTSNPN and SVGIG (reference sequence). CDR3 length equals 13 residues. The CDR3 loop reads CAWSYQGAYEQYV. The CDR3 nucleotides read TGTGCCTGGAGTTACCAGGGGGCATACGAGCAGTACGTC.

The chain recombines TRBV5-5 with TRBJ2-1, with 9 nucleotides matching TRBD1. The CDR3 consists of 14 residues. V lost 4 bases to trimming and J lost 10 bases; unmatched junction nucleotides: 9. The germline CDR1 and CDR2 sequences are SGHKS and YYEKEE (reference sequence). The CDR3 DNA is TGTGCCAGCAGCCTCCGGGACAGGGCTTCGGAGCAGTTCTTC. Protein: CASSLRDRASEQFF.

The gene calls are TRBV7-9 and TRBJ2-5; no clear D gene. CDR3 length equals 14 residues. Germline-derived CDR1 and CDR2 are SEHNR and FQNEAQ (reference sequence). V lost 1 base to trimming and J lost 4 bases, with 10 bases between them. DNA for the CDR3: TGTGCCAGCAGCTTAGGTACACCCCCAGAGACCCAGTACTTC. It codes for CASSLGTPPETQYF.

The chain combines TRBV11-2 with TRBJ2-5; D is undetermined. This CDR3 comprises 13 residues. Deletions cut 1 base from V and 4 bases from J, with 7 bases between. The germline gives CDR1 SGHAT, CDR2 FQNNGV. CDR3 in DNA: TGTGCCAGCAGCTTAGTTCCCTCAGAGACCCAGTACTTC. This encodes CASSLVPSETQYF.

In nucleotides, the CDR3 is TGTGCCAGCAGCCAAGATCTTGTGAGGAACGAGCAGTACTTC. Residues: CASSQDLVRNEQYF. This rearrangement joins TRBV4-2 to TRBJ2-7; D is undetermined. The CDR3 runs 14 residues. The ends were cut back, 0 bases at V and 5 bases at J, with 11 bases in the middle. The germline V gene encodes CDR1 LGHNA and CDR2 YNFKEQ.